The 18 T cell receptor beta chains reported below all come from one sample, sequenced in a study of blood T cell repertoires in COVID-19. Method: immunoSEQ multiplex PCR; TCRdb's copy keeps in-frame clones and lacks some. This sample carries some 300,000 clones, about 91% of them seen once, and the ten largest clones take 5.5% to 7%. Sequencing was performed on peripheral blood. The receptor set was obtained from a woman in her twenties or thirties who had recovered from COVID-19.

J is TRBJ1-4 and V is TRBV25-1; D is unresolved. Deletions cut 1 base from V and 6 bases from J, with 9 bases between. This CDR3 is built from 14 residues. Germline V gene sequence: CDR1 MGHDK, CDR2 SYGVNS. This CDR3 reads CASSEFREDEKLFF. The CDR3 DNA is TGTGCCAGCAGTGAATTCCGGGAGGATGAAAAACTGTTTTTT.

This chain uses TRBV7-6 with TRBJ2-1; D perhaps matches TRBD1 (5 bases). Germline CDR1 and CDR2: SGHVS and FNYEAQ. The CDR3 length is 14 residues. Trimming took 3 bases from V and 4 from J, leaving 10 bases between them. The CDR3 DNA sequence: TGTGCCAGCAGCTTTATGGGGCCGTACAATGAGCAGTTCTTC. It translates to CASSFMGPYNEQFF. Drawing the rest from reference TRBV7-6 and TRBJ2-1, the complete variable domain is GAGVSQSPRYKVTKRGQDVALRCDPISGHVSLYWYRQALGQGPEFLTYFNYEAQQDKSGLPNDRFSAERPEGSISTLTIQRTEQRDSAMYRCASSFMGPYNEQFFGPGTRLTVL.

This chain joins TRBV28 and TRBJ2-7; TRBD2 agrees at 7 bases. J was trimmed by 8 bases and V by 6 bases; bases with no gene match: 13. From germline, CDR1 is MDHEN and CDR2 SYDVKM. The CDR3 is 14 residues long. The chain's CDR3 is CASSEGGIYEQQYF. Written as DNA, the CDR3 is TGTGCCAGCAGCGAGGGAGGGATCTACGAGCAGCAGTACTTC.

V usage is TRBV11-3 and J usage is TRBJ2-1; the match to TRBD2 covers 8 bases. Trimming took 5 bases from V and 10 from J; bases not matched to a gene: 10. Per the germline V gene, CDR1 is SGHNT and CDR2 is YENEEA. The length of the CDR3 is 14 residues. The CDR3 bases are TGTGCCAGCAGCGCTTCCGGGACTAGAGGAGAGCAGTTCTTC. It specifies CASSASGTRGEQFF.

This clone showed up just a few times. The chain is built from TRBV7-9 and TRBJ2-5, with 7 bases identical to TRBD1. J gave up 1 base and V 4 bases, and 9 bases lay outside the gene matches. The CDR3 has 16 amino acids. CDR1 is SEHNR and CDR2 is FQNEAQ in the germline V gene (reference sequence). Here the CDR3 reads CASSSVIWDSQETQYF. CDR3 sequence (DNA): TGTGCCAGCAGCTCAGTGATTTGGGACAGCCAAGAGACCCAGTACTTC.

This clone turned up a few times. This rearrangement joins TRBV28 to TRBJ2-2; 8 nucleotides match TRBD2. CDR1 and CDR2 (germline): MDHEN, SYDVKM. The CDR3 is 14 residues long. The V and J ends lost 7 bases and 4 bases, in that order; junction bases with no gene match: 5. CDR3: CASIPGGLTGELFF. The DNA of the CDR3 is TGTGCCAGCATCCCGGGAGGGCTCACCGGGGAGCTGTTTTTT. The full variable domain, with the rest looked up from reference TRBV28 and TRBJ2-2, is DVKVTQSSRYLVKRTGEKVFLECVQDMDHENMFWYRQDPGLGLRLIYFSYDVKMKEKGDIPEGYSVSREKKERFSLILESASTNQTSMYLCASIPGGLTGELFFGEGSRLTVL.

Note on this clone: A single base is all that separates this from a far larger clone, so a read error is likely. J is TRBJ2-7 and V is TRBV2; 10 bases map to TRBD1. V dropped 5 bases and J dropped 5; count of bases not matched to a gene: 3. The CDR3 extends over 13 amino acids. CDR1 is SNHLY and CDR2 is FYNNEI in the germline V gene. CDR3 sequence (DNA): TGTGCCAGCAGTCCCGGGACAGGGGACGAGCAGTACTTC. Its translation: CASSPGTGDEQYF. The full variable domain, rest sourced from reference TRBV2 and TRBJ2-7, is EPEVTQTPSHQVTQMGQEVILRCVPISNHLYFYWYRQILGQKVEFLVSFYNNEISEKSEIFDDQFSVERPDGSNFTLKIRSTKLEDSAMYFCASSPGTGDEQYFGPGTRLTVT.

V and J are TRBV18 and TRBJ1-6; D is perhaps TRBD1 (5 bases). Trimming removed 5 bases from V and 5 bases from J, with 13 bases in between. Germline lookup yields CDR1 KGHSH and CDR2 LQKENI. The length of the CDR3 is 15 residues. CDR3 nucleotide sequence: TGTGCCAGCTCAACCGGGACGGGGGATAATTCACCCCTCCACTTT. Amino acids: CASSTGTGDNSPLHF.

This chain joins TRBV28 and TRBJ2-3; 13 positions match TRBD2. Trimming cost V 5 bases and J 2 bases; bases outside gene matches: 13. CDR1 and CDR2 (germline): MDHEN, SYDVKM. The length of the CDR3 is 19 residues. CDR3 residues: CASSPPNILAGGITDTQYF. Here the CDR3 DNA reads TGTGCCAGCAGTCCCCCTAACATACTAGCGGGGGGGATCACAGATACGCAGTATTTT.

The rearrangement links TRBV3-1 (or the pseudogene TRBV3-2) to TRBJ2-1; D is unclear. V gave up 1 base and J gave up 2 bases, with 9 bases separating them. Germline values: CDR1 LGHDT, CDR2 YNNKEL (reference sequence). This CDR3 spans 15 amino acids. This CDR3 is CASSQVSLAYNEQFF. CDR3 nucleotide sequence: TGTGCCAGCAGCCAAGTTTCTCTAGCCTACAATGAGCAGTTCTTC.

The CDR3 protein is CASSLAAGDSPLHF. CDR3 coding DNA: TGCGCCAGCAGCTTGGCCGCGGGAGATTCACCCCTCCACTTT. This chain uses TRBV5-1 with TRBJ1-6; D uncertain. Germline CDR1 and CDR2: SGHRS and YFSETQ. Between the trimmed V and J ends, which lost 0 bases and 8 bases, there was a span of 9 bases. The CDR3 totals 14 residues.

The chain joins TRBV3-1 (or the pseudogene TRBV3-2) to TRBJ1-1, with TRBD1 matching 7 bases. The V and J ends lost 5 bases and 11 bases, in that order; junction bases with no gene match: 5. Germline CDR1 and CDR2: LGHDT and YNNKEL (reference sequence). The CDR3 has 11 amino acids. CDR3 coding DNA: TGTGCCAGCAGCGCCGGGACAGACGCTTTCTTT. This translates into CASSAGTDAFF.

The chain links TRBV5-8 to TRBJ2-4; 8 bases are a match to TRBD1. The CDR3 runs to 15 residues. Trimming cost V 0 bases and J 9 bases; bases outside gene matches: 8. In germline, CDR1 is SGHTS, CDR2 YDEGEE. CDR3: CASSLGTGQGGIQYF. CDR3 bases: TGTGCCAGCAGCTTGGGGACAGGGCAGGGTGGCATTCAGTACTTC.

The chain carries TRBV4-1 and TRBJ2-7; D is unresolved. CDR1 and CDR2 (germline): MGHRA, YSYEKL. The CDR3 has 14 residues. Between the trimmed V and J ends, which lost 1 base and 7 bases, there was a span of 14 bases. The CDR3: CASSQVVSSREQYF. The CDR3 DNA follows: TGCGCCAGCAGCCAAGTCGTCTCCTCTCGGGAGCAGTACTTC.

J is TRBJ2-7 and V is TRBV20-1; maybe TRBD2 (5 bases). Germline-derived CDR1 and CDR2 are DFQATT and SNEGSKA (reference sequence). The germline V and J ends were trimmed by 3 bases and 4 bases, with 13 bases remaining between them. The CDR3 runs 13 residues. The DNA of the CDR3 is TGCAGTGCTAGTCACGCGGGTTTGTACGAGCAGTACTTC. It translates to CSASHAGLYEQYF.

This sequence joins TRBV5-1 and TRBJ2-2; D is unresolved. The CDR3 sequence is 16 residues long. The V gene lost 0 bases and the J gene lost 1 base, with 10 bases spanning the gap. The V gene's germline CDR1 is SGHRS and CDR2 YFSETQ. The CDR3 region is CASSLGVRKNTGELFF. DNA for the CDR3: TGCGCCAGCAGCTTGGGCGTCCGAAAGAACACCGGGGAGCTGTTTTTT.

The chain recombines TRBV5-1 with TRBJ1-3, with 8 bases identical to TRBD1. Per the germline V gene, CDR1 is SGHRS and CDR2 is YFSETQ. This CDR3 has 17 residues. The V gene end was trimmed by 5 bases and the J gene end by 2 bases; junction bases not matched to a gene: 12. DNA for the CDR3: TGCGCCAGCAGTTTTGGTGCAGGGGGCCGGACTGGAAACACCATATATTTT. This codes for CASSFGAGGRTGNTIYF.

This clone appeared a few times. V gene TRBV24-1 combines with J gene TRBJ1-5; 9 nucleotides match TRBD1. Germline loops: CDR1 KGHDR, CDR2 SFDVKD. Trimming took 3 bases from V and 5 from J; bases not matched to a gene: 1. The CDR3 totals 14 residues. The CDR3: CATSDRDRDQPQHF. CDR3 coding DNA: TGTGCCACCAGTGATAGGGACAGGGATCAGCCCCAGCATTTT.